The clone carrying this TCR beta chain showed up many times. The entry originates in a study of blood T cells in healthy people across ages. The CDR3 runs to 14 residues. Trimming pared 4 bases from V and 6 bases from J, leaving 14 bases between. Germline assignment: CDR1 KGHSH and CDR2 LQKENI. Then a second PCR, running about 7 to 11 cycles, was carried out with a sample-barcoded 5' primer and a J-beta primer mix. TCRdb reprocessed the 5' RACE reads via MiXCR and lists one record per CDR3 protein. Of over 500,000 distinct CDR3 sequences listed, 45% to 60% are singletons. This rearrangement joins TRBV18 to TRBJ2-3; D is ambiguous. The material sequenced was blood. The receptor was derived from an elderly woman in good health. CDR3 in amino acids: CASSRQSDVDTQYF. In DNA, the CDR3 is TGTGCCAGCTCACGACAATCGGACGTCGATACGCAGTATTTT.